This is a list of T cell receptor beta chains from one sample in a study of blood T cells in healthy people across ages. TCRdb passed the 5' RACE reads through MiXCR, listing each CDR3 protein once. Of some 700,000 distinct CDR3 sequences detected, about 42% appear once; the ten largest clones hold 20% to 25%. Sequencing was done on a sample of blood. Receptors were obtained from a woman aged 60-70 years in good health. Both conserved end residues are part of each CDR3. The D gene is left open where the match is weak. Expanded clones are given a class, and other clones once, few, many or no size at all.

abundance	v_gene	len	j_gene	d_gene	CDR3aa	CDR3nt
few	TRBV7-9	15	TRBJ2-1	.	CASSLAGLGNNEQFF	TGTGCCAGCAGCTTAGCGGGATTGGGCAACAATGAGCAGTTCTTC
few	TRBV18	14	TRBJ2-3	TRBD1	CASSSTGGTDTQYF	TGTGCCAGCTCATCGACAGGGGGCACAGATACGCAGTATTTT
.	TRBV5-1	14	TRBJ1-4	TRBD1	CASSGGQGGEKLFF	TGCGCCAGCAGCGGGGGACAGGGGGGCGAAAAACTGTTTTTT
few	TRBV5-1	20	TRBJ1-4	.	CASSPYISSGGLATNEKLFF	TGCGCCAGCAGCCCCTACATAAGCTCGGGGGGGCTCGCAACTAATGAAAAACTGTTTTTT
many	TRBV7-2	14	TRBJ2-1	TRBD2	CASSFSGTRNEQFF	TGTGCCAGCAGCTTTTCCGGGACTAGGAATGAGCAGTTCTTC
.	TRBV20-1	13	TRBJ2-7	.	CRTSVLGAYEQYF	TGCAGAACTTCAGTCTTGGGAGCCTACGAGCAGTACTTC
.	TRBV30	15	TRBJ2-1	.	CAWRAGAHSGDEQFF	TGTGCCTGGAGAGCCGGGGCACATTCTGGCGATGAGCAGTTCTTC
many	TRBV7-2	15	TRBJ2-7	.	CASSLEAGLSYEQYF	TGTGCCAGCAGCTTAGAGGCAGGCCTCTCCTACGAGCAGTACTTC
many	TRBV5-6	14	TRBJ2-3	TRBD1	CASSDKTGSDTQYF	TGTGCCAGCAGCGACAAGACAGGGTCAGATACGCAGTATTTT
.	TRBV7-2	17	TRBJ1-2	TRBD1	CASRPGQGFGANYGYTF	TGTGCCAGCAGACCGGGACAGGGGTTTGGGGCTAACTATGGCTACACCTTC
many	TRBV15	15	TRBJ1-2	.	CATSRDRGSNYGYTF	TGTGCCACCAGCAGAGATCGTGGCAGCAACTATGGCTACACCTTC
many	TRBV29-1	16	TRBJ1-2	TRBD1	CSVEHVPGQDNYGYTF	TGCAGCGTTGAGCATGTCCCGGGACAGGATAACTATGGCTACACCTTC
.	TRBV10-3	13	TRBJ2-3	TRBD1	CAMRDRAADTQYF	TGTGCCATGCGGGACAGGGCCGCAGATACGCAGTATTTT
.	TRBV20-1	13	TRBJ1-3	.	CSASHRHGNTIYF	TGCAGTGCTAGCCACCGGCATGGAAACACCATATATTTT
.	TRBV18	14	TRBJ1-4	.	CASSRGTTNEKPFF	TGTGCCAGCTCAAGGGGAACAACTAATGAAAAACCGTTTTTT
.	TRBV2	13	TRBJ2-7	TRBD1	CASKGQGHYEQYF	TGTGCCAGCAAGGGACAGGGTCATTACGAGCAGTACTTC
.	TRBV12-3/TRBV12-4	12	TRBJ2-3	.	CASRGEPDTQYF	TGTGCCAGCAGAGGAGAGCCAGATACGCAGTATTTT
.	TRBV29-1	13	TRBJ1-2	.	CSVEDTSGDRNTF	TGCAGCGTTGAAGATACGAGCGGCGATCGTAACACCTTC
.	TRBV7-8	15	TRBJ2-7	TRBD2	CASSLGLSGGYEQYF	TGTGCCAGCAGCTTAGGCCTTAGCGGGGGCTACGAGCAGTACTTC
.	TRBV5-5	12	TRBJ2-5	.	CASSLPEETQYF	TGTGCCAGCAGCTTACCGGAGGAGACCCAGTACTTC
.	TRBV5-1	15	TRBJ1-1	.	CASSLAPRGNTEAFF	TGCGCCAGCAGCTTGGCCCCCAGGGGGAACACTGAAGCTTTCTTT
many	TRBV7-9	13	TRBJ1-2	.	CASSLQGYYGYTF	TGTGCCAGCAGCTTACAGGGTTACTATGGCTACACCTTC
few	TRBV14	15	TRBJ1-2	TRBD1	CASSRGDRGIDGYTF	TGTGCCAGCAGCCGCGGAGACAGGGGTATCGATGGCTACACCTTC
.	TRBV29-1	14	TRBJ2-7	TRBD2	CSVGLAMSSYEQYF	TGCAGCGTTGGACTAGCGATGAGCTCCTACGAGCAGTACTTC
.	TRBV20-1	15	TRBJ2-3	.	CSASWMGYSTDTQYF	TGCAGTGCTAGCTGGATGGGCTACAGCACAGATACGCAGTATTTT
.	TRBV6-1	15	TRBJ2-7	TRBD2	CASSKEGTSTSEQYF	TGTGCCAGCAGTAAAGAGGGGACTAGCACCAGCGAGCAGTACTTC
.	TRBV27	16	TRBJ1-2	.	CASSPYSDGGNYGYTF	TGTGCCAGCAGTCCTTACTCTGACGGAGGAAACTATGGCTACACCTTC
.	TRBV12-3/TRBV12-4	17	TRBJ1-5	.	CASSPTPGLYSNQPQHF	TGTGCCAGCAGTCCAACCCCGGGCCTCTATAGCAATCAGCCCCAGCATTTT
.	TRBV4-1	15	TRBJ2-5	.	CASSDLGKGKETQYF	TGCGCCAGCAGCGACCTCGGGAAGGGGAAAGAGACCCAGTACTTC
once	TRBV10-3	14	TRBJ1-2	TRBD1	CAINPGQGIDGYTF	TGTGCCATCAATCCGGGACAGGGGATCGATGGCTACACCTTC
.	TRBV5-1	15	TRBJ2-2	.	CASSLAEENTGELFF	TGCGCCAGCAGCTTGGCCGAAGAGAACACCGGGGAGCTGTTTTTT
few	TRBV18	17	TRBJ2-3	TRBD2	CASSPGSAGSSTDTQYF	TGTGCCAGCTCACCAGGTTCAGCGGGGTCTAGCACAGATACGCAGTATTTT
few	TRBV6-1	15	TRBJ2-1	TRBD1	CASRAGTGSYNEQFF	TGTGCCAGCAGGGCGGGGACAGGTAGCTACAATGAGCAGTTCTTC
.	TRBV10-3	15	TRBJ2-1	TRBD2	CAISDEAGDYNEQFF	TGTGCCATCAGTGATGAAGCGGGGGATTACAATGAGCAGTTCTTC
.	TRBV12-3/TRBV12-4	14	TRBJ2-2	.	CASSTSTNTGELFF	.
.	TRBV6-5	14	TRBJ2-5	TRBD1	CASSTTGGRMTQYF	TGTGCCAGCAGTACTACAGGGGGGAGAATGACCCAGTACTTC
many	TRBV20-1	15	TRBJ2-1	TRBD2	CSAYAGTSINNEQFF	TGCAGTGCCTACGCCGGGACTAGCATCAACAATGAGCAGTTCTTC
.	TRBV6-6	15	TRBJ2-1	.	CASSEGQGTYNEQFF	TGTGCCAGCAGCGAAGGGCAGGGAACCTACAATGAGCAGTTCTTC
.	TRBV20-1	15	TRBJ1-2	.	CSAPTGGEGDYGYTF	TGCAGTGCTCCCACGGGAGGGGAGGGGGACTATGGCTACACCTTC
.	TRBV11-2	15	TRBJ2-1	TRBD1	CASSRGTGINNEQFF	TGTGCCAGCAGCAGGGGGACAGGGATCAACAATGAGCAGTTCTTC
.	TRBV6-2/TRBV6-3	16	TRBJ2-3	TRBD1	CASSYFGTGGIDTQYF	TGTGCCAGCAGTTACTTCGGGACAGGGGGCATAGATACGCAGTATTTT
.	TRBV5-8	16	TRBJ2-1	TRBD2	CASSLVGSREAYEQFF	TGTGCCAGCAGCTTGGTGGGGTCGCGGGAGGCATATGAGCAGTTCTTC
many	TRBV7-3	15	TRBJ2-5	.	CASSLTFGGGETQYF	TGTGCCAGCAGCTTAACGTTTGGGGGAGGAGAGACCCAGTACTTC
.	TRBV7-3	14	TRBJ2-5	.	CASSPRTVRETQYF	TGTGCCAGCAGCCCTCGGACAGTCCGGGAGACCCAGTACTTC
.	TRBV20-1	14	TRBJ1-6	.	CSAPLAMGNSPLHF	TGCAGTGCTCCCCTCGCCATGGGAAATTCACCCCTCCACTTT
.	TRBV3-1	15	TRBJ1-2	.	CASSQETGWNYGYTF	TGTGCCAGCAGCCAAGAGACAGGATGGAACTATGGCTACACCTTC
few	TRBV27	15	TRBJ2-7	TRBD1	CASSFSGTGTYEQYF	TGTGCCAGCAGTTTTTCCGGGACAGGGACCTACGAGCAGTACTTC
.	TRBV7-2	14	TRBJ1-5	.	CASSLDSSDQPQHF	TGTGCCAGCAGCTTAGACAGTTCAGATCAGCCCCAGCATTTT